Each of the 26 T cell receptor beta chains below was sequenced from the same sample in a study of siplizumab effects on memory and regulatory T cells. Using immunoSEQ multiplex PCR, the repertoire was profiled, and TCRdb retains in-frame clones only, with some absent. There are 85,000 to 130,000 clones in the sample; 90% to 95% occur only once, and around 0.6% lies in the top ten. Sequencing was performed on Tregs sorted from blood. Receptors originate from a human donor in good health.

The chain uses TRBV6-6 and TRBJ1-2, with D uncertain. With 0 bases removed from V and 5 bases from J, the gap between germline ends came to 7 bases. The germline CDR1 and CDR2 sequences are MNHNY and SVGAGI (reference sequence). CDR3 length: 13 residues. The CDR3 loop reads CASSYSLGYGYTF. CDR3 bases: TGTGCCAGCAGTTACTCCTTGGGGTATGGCTACACCTTC.

V is TRBV4-1 and J is TRBJ1-4; 7 bases are shared with TRBD1. Germline values: CDR1 MGHRA, CDR2 YSYEKL. Trimming removed 3 bases from V and 0 bases from J; junction bases left unmatched: 4. This CDR3 is 16 amino acids long. The CDR3 bases are TGCGCCAGCAGCCAGGGAGACAGGGCAACTAATGAAAAACTGTTTTTT. Amino acid sequence: CASSQGDRATNEKLFF.

The rearrangement uses TRBV27 and TRBJ2-5, with 7 bases aligning to TRBD1. Germline CDR1 MNHEY, CDR2 SMNVEV (reference sequence). This CDR3 is built from 15 residues. Trimming took 5 bases from V and 7 from J; bases not matched to a gene: 13. The CDR3 nucleotides are TGTGCCAGCAGTCTCCTTCACAGGGGCGGAGGGACCCAGTACTTC. This codes for CASSLLHRGGGTQYF.

The chain joins TRBV5-1 to TRBJ1-1; 11 nucleotides line up with TRBD1. This CDR3 comprises 15 residues. V dropped 3 bases and J dropped 8; count of bases not matched to a gene: 9. CDR1 is SGHRS, CDR2 YFSETQ, per germline. The CDR3 sequence: CASSYGDRGKPEAFF. The CDR3 DNA follows: TGCGCCAGCAGCTACGGGGACAGGGGGAAACCGGAAGCTTTCTTT.

This clone appeared a single time. The V gene is TRBV5-6, the J gene TRBJ1-1; D unresolved. Germline assignment: CDR1 SGHDT and CDR2 YYEEEE. CDR3 length: 11 amino acids. Trimming took off 2 bases at V and 4 bases at J, with 3 bases between the two ends. The CDR3 nucleotides are TGTGCCAGCAGCTTCAGCACTGAAGCTTTCTTT. This codes for CASSFSTEAFF.

The chain has TRBV28 and TRBJ1-1; D possibly corresponds to TRBD1 (6 bases). From germline, CDR1 is MDHEN and CDR2 SYDVKM. The V gene lost 3 bases and the J gene lost 7 bases, with 15 bases spanning the gap. The CDR3 totals 14 residues. The CDR3 sequence: CASSFPGARREAFF. CDR3 bases: TGTGCCAGCAGTTTCCCGGGGGCGCGTCGTGAAGCTTTCTTT.

The table lists this clone with a count of one. This chain joins TRBV28 and TRBJ2-6; no firm D call. The CDR3 extends over 12 amino acids. Trimming cost V 6 bases and J 1 base, with 1 base left between them. CDR1 is MDHEN, CDR2 SYDVKM, per germline. The CDR3 region has the DNA TGTGCCAGCAGGTCTGGGGCCAACGTCCTGACTTTC. It translates to CASRSGANVLTF.

This clone was recorded once. The V call is TRBV12-5, the J call TRBJ2-1, with 11 bases aligning to TRBD2. CDR3 length: 15 amino acids. The V gene end was trimmed by 10 bases and the J gene end by 4 bases; junction bases not matched to a gene: 9. The germline gives CDR1 LGHNT, CDR2 FRNRAP. CDR3 in DNA: TGTGCTAACTCGAGACTAGCGGGACTATACAATGAGCAGTTCTTC. It specifies CANSRLAGLYNEQFF.

The chain employs TRBV5-1 and TRBJ2-1; TRBD2 aligns across 10 bases. The V segment lost 1 base and the J segment 7 bases; nucleotides outside the gene matches: 5. Germline lookup yields CDR1 SGHRS and CDR2 YFSETQ. This CDR3 is 15 amino acids long. The CDR3, as DNA: TGCGCCAGCAGCTTGTCCAGCGGGAGGGGTAATGAGCAGTTCTTC. This gives the protein CASSLSSGRGNEQFF.

This chain joins TRBV4-1 and TRBJ1-2; TRBD1 might be the D (5 bases). V lost 5 bases to trimming and J lost 0 bases, with 10 bases between them. Germline V gives CDR1 MGHRA, CDR2 YSYEKL. The CDR3 consists of 14 residues. The CDR3 sequence: CASSGRGANYGYTF. The CDR3 bases are TGCGCCAGCAGCGGGCGGGGGGCTAACTATGGCTACACCTTC.

This clone has more than one count but fewer than ten. The chain couples TRBV4-1 to TRBJ1-1; 8 nucleotides line up with TRBD1. The V gene end was trimmed by 1 base and the J gene end by 1 base; junction bases not matched to a gene: 2. Germline V gene sequence: CDR1 MGHRA, CDR2 YSYEKL. CDR3 length: 15 amino acids. The CDR3 sequence is CASSQVTGANTEAFF. As DNA, the CDR3 is TGCGCCAGCAGCCAAGTGACAGGGGCGAACACTGAAGCTTTCTTT.

The V gene is TRBV7-9, the J gene TRBJ2-1; D is perhaps TRBD1 (6 bases). In germline, CDR1 is SEHNR, CDR2 FQNEAQ (reference sequence). CDR3 size: 15 residues. V shed 5 bases and J shed 7 bases, with 18 bases lying between them. The CDR3 sequence is CASSLRGEGLNEQFF. Here the CDR3 DNA reads TGTGCCAGCAGCCTCAGGGGCGAGGGCCTAAATGAGCAGTTCTTC.

The table lists this clone with a few counts. V usage is TRBV7-9 and J usage is TRBJ1-2; TRBD1 might be the D (5 bases). Between the trimmed V and J ends, which lost 1 base and 0 bases, there was a span of 15 bases. There are 17 residues in the CDR3. Per the germline V gene, CDR1 is SEHNR and CDR2 is FQNEAQ (reference sequence). CDR3 bases: TGTGCCAGCAGCTTAGAGGTGGGGCGCCGGGCTAACTATGGCTACACCTTC. Protein sequence: CASSLEVGRRANYGYTF.

Concerning this clone itself: Other nucleotide sequences from this sample produce the same CDR3. The chain uses TRBV5-1 and TRBJ2-2; 7 nucleotides line up with TRBD1. The V and J ends lost 2 bases and 1 base, in that order; junction bases with no gene match: 14. Germline V lookup: CDR1 SGHRS, CDR2 YFSETQ. This CDR3 contains 19 residues. The chain's CDR3 is CASSLGTVPLGRNTGELFF. As DNA, the CDR3 is TGCGCCAGCAGCTTAGGGACAGTCCCCTTGGGAAGGAACACCGGGGAGCTGTTTTTT.

The rearrangement joins TRBV30 to TRBJ1-1, with a tentative D call TRBD1 (6 bases). This CDR3 is 11 amino acids long. V was trimmed by 5 bases and J by 11 bases, leaving 15 bases between them. The V gene's germline CDR1 is GTSNPN and CDR2 SVGIG (reference sequence). The CDR3 loop is CAWPGTTRAFF. The DNA of the CDR3 is TGTGCCTGGCCCGGGACAACGCGGGCTTTCTTT.

This CDR3 reads CASSEQSYNEQFF. CDR3 sequence (DNA): TGCGCCAGCAGTGAGCAGTCCTACAATGAGCAGTTCTTC. The chain joins TRBV10-2 to TRBJ2-1, with unresolved D. CDR1 is WSHSY, CDR2 SAAADI, per germline. Deletions cut 2 bases from V and 1 base from J, with 3 bases between. There are 13 residues in the CDR3.

This clone was seen only once. The chain links TRBV6-1 to TRBJ1-5, with D tentatively TRBD1 (5 bases). The V end lost 1 base, the J end lost 7 bases, and 11 bases lay between the germline ends. Germline lookup yields CDR1 MNHNS and CDR2 SASEGT. The CDR3 has 14 amino acids. The CDR3 region is CASSEVVGTQPQHF. The CDR3 coding sequence is TGTGCCAGCAGTGAAGTCGTTGGGACCCAGCCCCAGCATTTT.

The chain recombines TRBV4-1 with TRBJ2-1; the D is unclear. The CDR3 totals 15 residues. Germline loops: CDR1 MGHRA, CDR2 YSYEKL. V lost 1 base and J 4 bases, leaving 11 bases between the germline ends. CDR3 sequence (DNA): TGCGCCAGCAGCCAAGCGGGCGGTTCATACAATGAGCAGTTCTTC. Its protein product is CASSQAGGSYNEQFF.

V usage is TRBV6-1 and J usage is TRBJ2-7; no clear D. Trimming removed 8 bases at V and 6 bases at J, with 17 bases between. CDR3 length: 13 residues. CDR1 is MNHNS and CDR2 is SASEGT in the germline V gene. CDR3 sequence reads: CASGHRVLAEQYF. The CDR3 DNA sequence: TGTGCCAGCGGGCACCGTGTCCTGGCCGAGCAGTACTTC.

The chain combines TRBV5-1 with TRBJ2-7; either TRBD1 or TRBD2 may fit D (5 bases each). The CDR3 spans 15 residues. Germline-derived CDR1 and CDR2 are SGHRS and YFSETQ. Trimming took off 4 bases at V and 2 bases at J, with 16 bases between the two ends. The CDR3 region has the DNA TGCGCCAGCAGCCCACTCGTGGGACGGACCTACGAGCAGTACTTC. Encoded protein: CASSPLVGRTYEQYF. The whole variable domain, filled in from reference TRBV5-1 and TRBJ2-7, reads KAGVTQTPRYLIKTRGQQVTLSCSPISGHRSVSWYQQTPGQGLQFLFEYFSETQRNKGNFPGRFSGRQFSNSRSEMNVSTLELGDSALYLCASSPLVGRTYEQYFGPGTRLTVT.

The rearrangement uses TRBV30 and TRBJ1-5, with D possibly being TRBD1 (5 bases). Germline assignment: CDR1 GTSNPN and CDR2 SVGIG (reference sequence). The CDR3 covers 14 residues. V lost 3 bases and J lost 4, with 13 bases in between. The CDR3 DNA reads TGTGCCTGGAGGGGGCCTCTACGGAATCAGCCCCAGCATTTT. Translating gives CAWRGPLRNQPQHF.

The rearrangement uses TRBV13 and TRBJ2-3, with TRBD2 identical over 14 bases. The CDR3 is 15 amino acids. The germline CDR1 and CDR2 sequences are PRHDT and FYEKMQ (reference sequence). V lost 6 bases to trimming and J lost 4 bases; unmatched junction nucleotides: 3. The DNA of the CDR3 is TGTGCCAGCAGTCGACTAGCGGGAGGGCCAGATACGCAGTATTTT. As protein: CASSRLAGGPDTQYF. The complete variable domain, with remaining parts taken from reference TRBV13 and TRBJ2-3, reads AAGVIQSPRHLIKEKRETATLKCYPIPRHDTVYWYQQGPGQDPQFLISFYEKMQSDKGSIPDRFSAQQFSDYHSELNMSSLELGDSALYFCASSRLAGGPDTQYFGPGTRLTVL.

This sequence joins TRBV7-9 and TRBJ1-1; 8 bases match TRBD1. Germline V gives CDR1 SEHNR, CDR2 FQNEAQ (reference sequence). CDR3 length: 14 residues. J gave up 3 bases and V 6 bases, and 6 bases lay outside the gene matches. The CDR3 sequence: CASRRTGLYTEAFF. CDR3 DNA: TGTGCCAGCAGGAGGACAGGGTTATACACTGAAGCTTTCTTT.

The gene calls are TRBV2 and TRBJ2-7; D call uncertain. This CDR3 contains 15 residues. The V gene lost 5 bases and the J gene lost 8 bases, with 22 bases spanning the gap. Germline CDR1 and CDR2: SNHLY and FYNNEI. CDR3 DNA sequence: TGTGCCAGCAGTACCCAAAGGGCGGCCACTCTGCAGCAGTACTTC. This encodes CASSTQRAATLQQYF.

This sequence joins TRBV28 and TRBJ1-2; a weak D match, TRBD1 (5 bases). CDR3 length: 15 residues. CDR1 and CDR2 from the germline V gene are MDHEN and SYDVKM. Trimming shortened V by 2 bases and J by 3 bases, and 13 bases separated the two germline ends. CDR3: CASSLGGRVDYGYTF. The CDR3 coding sequence is TGTGCCAGCAGTTTAGGGGGGAGAGTGGACTATGGCTACACCTTC.

The V gene is TRBV19, the J gene TRBJ1-1; TRBD1 agrees at 9 bases. The germline V gene encodes CDR1 LNHDA and CDR2 SQIVND (reference sequence). The CDR3 consists of 17 residues. With V trimmed by 4 bases and J by 1 base, 10 bases remained unmatched. In DNA, the CDR3 is TGTGCCAGTAGTACGAAGTTTTTGGACAGGGGGAACACTGAAGCTTTCTTT. Protein sequence: CASSTKFLDRGNTEAFF.